What follows are 28 T cell receptor beta chains derived from one specimen sequenced in a study of immune characterization of retroperitoneal liposarcoma (dated by TCRdb to between 2019 and 2020). Library construction relied on PCR. TCRdb names NextSeq 500 as the instrument used. The public reads were reprocessed in TCRdb via fastp at Q25 and MiXCR, keeping in-frame beta chains. Each CDR3 protein gets just one entry, which takes the most common genes and DNA from the rows behind it. In this sample the table shows 7,700 or so distinct CDR3 sequences, almost 30% of which occur a single time. Over 13% of the sample is held by the ten biggest clonotypes. The sequencing sample was made of blood. All receptors come from a male donor with retroperitoneal liposarcoma.

This clonotype was picked up a small number of times. V is TRBV20-1 and J is TRBJ2-1, with 10 bases matching TRBD2. The V gene end was trimmed by 6 bases and the J gene end by 7 bases; junction bases not matched to a gene: 9. The CDR3 contains 14 residues. The germline V gene encodes CDR1 DFQATT and CDR2 SNEGSKA (reference sequence). This CDR3 reads CSAYSSGSMNEQFF. The CDR3 DNA sequence: TGCAGTGCCTACTCTAGCGGGAGCATGAATGAGCAGTTCTTC.

This chain joins TRBV7-8 and TRBJ2-5; TRBD1 aligns across 9 bases. The DNA end is a closer match to TRBJ2-1, so the J assignment may be wrong. Germline V CDR1 and CDR2: SGHVS, FQNEAQ. The CDR3 is 16 residues long. The CDR3 DNA reads as TGTGCCAGCAGCCCCCAACCAGGACAGGGGAAAGAGACCCAGTTCTTC. Its protein is CASSPQPGQGKETQFF.

V and J are TRBV6-1 and TRBJ2-3; possibly TRBD1 for D (6 bases). CDR1 and CDR2 (germline): MNHNS, SASEGT. Trimming removed 2 bases from V and 4 bases from J, with 10 bases in between. This CDR3 is built from 14 residues. Here the CDR3 reads CASSEMDSSDTQYF. DNA for the CDR3: TGTGCCAGCAGTGAAATGGACAGCTCAGATACGCAGTATTTT.

The rearrangement links TRBV5-1 to TRBJ2-1, with 9 bases fitting TRBD2. This CDR3 comprises 15 residues. Trimming cost V 3 bases and J 3 bases; bases outside gene matches: 4. The germline gives CDR1 SGHRS, CDR2 YFSETQ. CDR3 sequence reads: CASSSSGNNYNEQFF. Here the CDR3 DNA reads TGCGCCAGCAGCTCTAGCGGGAATAACTACAATGAGCAGTTCTTC.

This clonotype appeared a few times. The rearrangement links TRBV6-1 to TRBJ2-1, with TRBD1 identical over 10 bases. Germline CDR1 and CDR2: MNHNS and SASEGT. Trimming took 6 bases from V and 4 from J; bases not matched to a gene: 6. The CDR3 has 15 amino acids. This CDR3 is CASSLTGGNYNEQFF. DNA for the CDR3: TGTGCCAGCAGCCTGACAGGGGGCAATTACAATGAGCAGTTCTTC.

This clonotype appeared a single time. The chain recombines TRBV12-3 or TRBV12-4 with TRBJ2-3; D not certain. Between the trimmed V and J ends, which lost 3 bases and 4 bases, there was a span of 8 bases. The CDR3 totals 13 residues. CDR3 nucleotides: TGTGCCAGCAGTTTTCTCGGGCCAGATACGCAGTATTTT. Its translation: CASSFLGPDTQYF.

This rearrangement joins TRBV6-1 to TRBJ2-6; 7 bases are a match to TRBD2. After removal of 1 base from V and 4 bases from J, the junction contained 4 bases not matched to a gene. The germline V gene encodes CDR1 MNHNS and CDR2 SASEGT. The CDR3 has 16 residues. The CDR3 sequence: CASSEGGGGGANVLTF. DNA for the CDR3: TGTGCCAGCAGTGAAGGGGGGGGTGGCGGGGCCAACGTCCTGACTTTC.

This clonotype was recorded a few times. The CDR3 sequence: CASSYTEAGAAGWNTEAFF. CDR3 nucleotide sequence: TGTGCCAGCAGTTATACAGAAGCGGGGGCCGCGGGTTGGAACACTGAAGCTTTCTTT. The chain combines TRBV28 with TRBJ1-1; D perhaps matches TRBD1 (6 bases). V was pared by 4 bases and J by 1 base, with 25 bases between. CDR1 MDHEN and CDR2 SYDVKM come from the germline V gene. This CDR3 contains 19 residues.

In its sample, this clonotype was seen once. The CDR3 DNA follows: TGTGCCAGCAGCTCACAGGGGGCGAACACTGAAGCTTTCTTT. Amino acids: CASSSQGANTEAFF. This chain links TRBV11-2 with TRBJ1-1; 9 nucleotides align to TRBD1. CDR1 is SGHAT and CDR2 is FQNNGV in the germline V gene. CDR3 length: 14 residues. Unmatched junction bases numbered 1, after V lost 4 bases and J lost 1 base.

This clonotype qualifies as medium-sized. The chain has TRBV6-1 and TRBJ2-1; 11 nucleotides agree with TRBD2. The CDR3 totals 14 residues. The trim removed 9 bases at V and 2 bases at J, leaving 3 bases unmatched. Germline assignment: CDR1 MNHNS and CDR2 SASEGT. As DNA, the CDR3 is TGTGCCAGTCATAGCGGGAGGGCCTACAATGAGCAGTTCTTC. The encoded protein is CASHSGRAYNEQFF.

The chain is built from TRBV6-4 and TRBJ2-1; 7 bases fit TRBD1. J gave up 4 bases and V 6 bases, and 3 bases lay outside the gene matches. CDR1 is MRHNA and CDR2 is SNTAGT in the germline V gene. This CDR3 has 13 amino acids. This CDR3 is CASSTTGYNEQFF. DNA for the CDR3: TGTGCCAGCAGCACGACAGGGTACAATGAGCAGTTCTTC.

This clonotype was found many times. The chain has TRBV12-3 or TRBV12-4 and TRBJ2-2; D call uncertain. V was clipped by 3 bases and J by 5 bases, with 10 bases between them. The CDR3 sequence is 14 residues long. The CDR3 coding sequence is TGTGCCAGCAGTTTCCGGCCAGTAACCGGGGAGCTGTTTTTT. This sequence encodes CASSFRPVTGELFF.

The chain uses TRBV11-2 and TRBJ1-3, with D perhaps matching TRBD1 (5 bases). Germline CDR1 and CDR2: SGHAT and FQNNGV. The CDR3 sequence is 15 residues long. The V gene lost 0 bases and the J gene lost 4 bases, with 10 bases spanning the gap. The CDR3 is CASSLDRGAGNTIYF. Here the CDR3 DNA reads TGTGCCAGCAGCTTAGATCGTGGGGCCGGAAACACCATATATTTT. Drawing the rest from reference TRBV11-2 and TRBJ1-3, the complete variable domain is EAGVAQSPRYKIIEKRQSVAFWCNPISGHATLYWYQQILGQGPKLLIQFQNNGVVDDSQLPKDRFSAERLKGVDSTLKIQPAKLEDSAVYLCASSLDRGAGNTIYFGEGSWLTVV.

This clonotype was recorded many times. This chain joins TRBV4-3 and TRBJ2-5; TRBD1 aligns across 9 bases. The CDR3 spans 16 residues. Germline CDR1 and CDR2: LGHNA and YSLEER. Germline trimming cut 2 bases from V and 1 base from J; bases unmatched to any gene: 5. For the CDR3, the DNA is TGCGCCAGCAGCCAACCCCGGGACAGGGTCCAAGAGACCCAGTACTTC. This encodes CASSQPRDRVQETQYF.

This clonotype is categorized as medium-sized. J is TRBJ2-1 and V is TRBV6-6; 8 positions agree with TRBD2. V lost 0 bases, J lost 3 bases, and 4 bases stayed unmatched. The CDR3 consists of 16 residues. Germline values: CDR1 MNHNY, CDR2 SVGAGI (reference sequence). The CDR3: CASSYSGTSRYNEQFF. The CDR3 DNA follows: TGTGCCAGCAGTTACTCTGGGACTAGTCGCTACAATGAGCAGTTCTTC.

The rearrangement links TRBV11-2 to TRBJ2-5, with D perhaps TRBD2 (6 bases). V was shortened by 2 bases and J by 5 bases, with 12 bases between the two germline ends. Germline lookup yields CDR1 SGHAT and CDR2 FQNNGV. The CDR3 spans 14 residues. In DNA form, the CDR3 reads TGTGCCAGCAGCTTAAGGAGGGCGGGGGAGACCCAGTACTTC. Its protein is CASSLRRAGETQYF.

By proportion, this clonotype is medium-sized. A read error may produce the germline difference seen at one junction end. The chain carries TRBV10-3 and TRBJ2-1; 10 bases are shared with TRBD2. The CDR3 runs to 13 residues. Germline V CDR1 and CDR2: ENHRY, SYGVKD. CDR3 region: CAISETGLAGVNF. Written as DNA, the CDR3 is TGTGCCATCAGTGAAACCGGCCTAGCGGGGGTGAACTTC.

This clonotype is labeled medium-sized. This chain connects TRBV12-3 or TRBV12-4 to TRBJ2-1, with 10 positions matching TRBD2. The J segment lost 8 bases and the V segment lost 7 bases, leaving 11 bases of the junction unmatched. There are 15 residues in the CDR3. This chain's CDR3 is CASIEWASGSDEQFF. The CDR3 coding sequence is TGTGCCAGCATCGAGTGGGCTAGCGGGAGTGATGAGCAGTTCTTC.

This clonotype is a singleton in its sample. The chain is built from TRBV7-2 and TRBJ2-1; possibly TRBD2 for D (6 bases). V shed 1 base and J shed 13 bases, with 20 bases lying between them. There are 15 residues in the CDR3. Per the germline V gene, CDR1 is SGHTA and CDR2 is FQGNSA. This CDR3 is CASSLDPRGGETQFF. The CDR3 DNA sequence: TGTGCCAGCAGCTTAGATCCTAGGGGAGGTGAGACCCAGTTCTTC.

The chain combines TRBV6-1 with TRBJ1-4; D remains unclear. The CDR3 is 16 amino acids. CDR1 is MNHNS and CDR2 is SASEGT in the germline V gene. Between the trimmed V and J ends, which lost 0 bases and 7 bases, there was a span of 15 bases. The CDR3 protein is CASSEARAGRGEKLFF. The CDR3 nucleotides read TGTGCCAGCAGTGAAGCGCGGGCGGGCCGGGGTGAAAAACTGTTTTTT.

Remarks on this clonotype: The conserved phenylalanine or tryptophan is not found at the CDR3 terminus, so this likely reflects a read error. The chain recombines TRBV7-2 with TRBJ2-5, with 9 bases lining up with TRBD1. The germline gives CDR1 SGHTA, CDR2 FQGNSA. The CDR3 has 16 amino acids. Trimming cost V 5 bases and J 3 bases; bases outside gene matches: 10. Written as DNA, the CDR3 is TGTGCCAGCAGCCCCCAACCAGGACAGGGGAAAGAGACCCAGTACTTA. This encodes CASSPQPGQGKETQYL.

This clonotype occurred a few times. The chain joins TRBV25-1 to TRBJ1-6; possibly TRBD1 for D (6 bases). V lost 4 bases, J lost 7 bases, and 8 bases lay in between. From germline, CDR1 is MGHDK and CDR2 SYGVNS. The CDR3 consists of 13 residues. The DNA for the CDR3 is TGTGCCAGCAGTGCCGGGACAAATTCACCCCTCCACTTT. Translation: CASSAGTNSPLHF.

The CDR3 region is CASRGTEFENEQFF. The CDR3 nucleotides are TGTGCCAGCAGAGGGACAGAATTTGAGAATGAGCAGTTCTTC. The gene calls are TRBV12-3 or TRBV12-4 and TRBJ2-1, with 7 bases identical to TRBD1. V shed 6 bases and J 7 bases; nucleotides not matched to a gene: 9. The CDR3 loop spans 14 amino acids.

By proportion, this clonotype is medium-sized. This rearrangement joins TRBV6-1 to TRBJ1-1, with D perhaps TRBD1 (6 bases). V lost 2 bases, J lost 0 bases, and 7 bases lay in between. The CDR3 is made up of 14 amino acids. CDR1 MNHNS and CDR2 SASEGT come from the germline V gene. In DNA form, the CDR3 reads TGTGCCAGCAGTGAAAGGACAGTGAACACTGAAGCTTTCTTT. Amino acids: CASSERTVNTEAFF.

This clonotype is medium-sized by share. The chain recombines TRBV6-5 with TRBJ2-1; TRBD2 agrees at 8 bases. CDR1 MNHEY and CDR2 SVGAGI come from the germline V gene. The CDR3 has 20 amino acids. The V gene end was trimmed by 0 bases and the J gene end by 0 bases; junction bases not matched to a gene: 13. The CDR3 loop is CASSYSVSTSVIHSYNEQFF. The CDR3 nucleotides read TGTGCCAGCAGTTACTCTGTGTCGACTAGCGTAATTCACTCCTACAATGAGCAGTTCTTC.

In its sample, this clonotype was seen a few times. V and J are TRBV6-6 and TRBJ2-3, with a tentative D call TRBD2 (6 bases). The V gene's germline CDR1 is MNHNY and CDR2 SVGAGI (reference sequence). This CDR3 has 19 residues. Trimming left V 2 bases short and J 0 bases short, with 21 bases between. The CDR3: CASSYGHSRGGISTDTQYF. The CDR3, as DNA: TGTGCCAGCAGTTACGGGCACAGCCGGGGCGGGATTAGCACAGATACGCAGTATTTT.

This clonotype was picked up a small number of times. V is TRBV12-3 or TRBV12-4 and J is TRBJ2-5; 7 bases map to TRBD1. V lost 6 bases to trimming and J lost 5 bases; unmatched junction nucleotides: 9. The CDR3 has 14 residues. CDR3 sequence (DNA): TGTGCCAGCAGCCGTGACAGGGCCCAGGAGACCCAGTACTTC. Translated: CASSRDRAQETQYF.

The V gene is TRBV6-6, the J gene TRBJ2-5; the D is unclear. The better agreement between TRBJ2-7 and the DNA end casts doubt on the J call. Looked up from germline, CDR1 is MNHNY and CDR2 is SVGAGI (reference sequence). CDR3 length equals 12 residues. This CDR3 is CASSYSNYEQYF. The CDR3 coding sequence is TGTGCCAGCAGTTACTCGAATTACGAGCAGTACTTC.